Following are 5 T cell receptor beta chains from one sample sequenced in a study of shared clonotypes between healthy human individuals. It was CD45RO-negative cells, positively selected for CCR7, that made up naive CD8 cells, with terminally differentiated effector memory CD45RA+ cells excluded. The data were produced by immunoSEQ multiplex PCR, yet TCRdb's version contains in-frame clones alone and is incomplete. The sample carries 1.5 million to 2.5 million clones, about 95% recorded once. Sequencing input: naive CD8+ T cells sorted from blood. All receptors derive from a man aged 18-30 years in good health.

V usage is TRBV13 and J usage is TRBJ2-7; TRBD1 aligns across 7 bases. Germline CDR1 PRHDT, CDR2 FYEKMQ (reference sequence). This CDR3 comprises 14 residues. Germline trimming cut 5 bases from V and 1 base from J; bases unmatched to any gene: 5. CDR3 loop: CASSKGQNSYEQYF. The CDR3 nucleotides are TGTGCCAGCAGCAAGGGACAGAATTCCTACGAGCAGTACTTC.

The chain is built from TRBV29-1 and TRBJ2-3; maybe TRBD1 (5 bases). The CDR3 runs to 13 residues. Germline values: CDR1 SQVTM, CDR2 ANQGSEA. Trimming stripped 3 bases from V and 2 bases from J, with 9 bases between. CDR3 in amino acids: CSVELGDTDTQYF. The CDR3 nucleotides are TGCAGCGTTGAGTTAGGGGACACAGATACGCAGTATTTT.

J is TRBJ2-7 and V is TRBV5-6, with a tentative D call TRBD2 (6 bases). Germline-derived CDR1 and CDR2 are SGHDT and YYEEEE. Trimming took off 4 bases at V and 0 bases at J, with 14 bases between the two ends. CDR3 length: 15 residues. CDR3 loop: CASSAGPAGSYEQYF. The CDR3 nucleotides read TGTGCCAGCAGCGCCGGGCCAGCGGGCTCCTACGAGCAGTACTTC.

The rearrangement joins TRBV25-1 to TRBJ2-1; possible D gene TRBD1, 6 bases. The CDR3 runs to 12 residues. V lost 5 bases and J 9 bases, leaving 11 bases between the germline ends. Germline loops: CDR1 MGHDK, CDR2 SYGVNS. The CDR3 region is CASSLQGGEQFF. CDR3 nucleotides: TGTGCCAGCAGTCTACAGGGTGGTGAGCAGTTCTTC.

The chain combines TRBV29-1 with TRBJ2-1; D perhaps matches TRBD2 (5 bases). This CDR3 has 16 residues. Trimming took 3 bases from V and 5 from J, leaving 20 bases between them. The germline V gene has CDR1 SQVTM and CDR2 ANQGSEA. This chain's CDR3 is CSVDEGSSGHHNEQFF. The CDR3, as DNA: TGCAGCGTTGACGAAGGATCCAGCGGTCATCACAATGAGCAGTTCTTC.